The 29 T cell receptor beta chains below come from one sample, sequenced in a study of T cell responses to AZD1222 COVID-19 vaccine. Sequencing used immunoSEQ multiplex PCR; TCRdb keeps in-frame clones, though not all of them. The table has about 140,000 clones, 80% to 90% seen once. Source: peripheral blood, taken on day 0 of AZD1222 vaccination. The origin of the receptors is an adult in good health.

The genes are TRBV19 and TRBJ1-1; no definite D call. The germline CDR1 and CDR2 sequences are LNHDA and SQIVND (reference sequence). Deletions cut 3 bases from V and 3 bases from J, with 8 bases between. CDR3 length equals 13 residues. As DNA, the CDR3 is TGTGCCAGTAGTATCGGGGTTGACACTGAAGCTTTCTTT. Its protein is CASSIGVDTEAFF.

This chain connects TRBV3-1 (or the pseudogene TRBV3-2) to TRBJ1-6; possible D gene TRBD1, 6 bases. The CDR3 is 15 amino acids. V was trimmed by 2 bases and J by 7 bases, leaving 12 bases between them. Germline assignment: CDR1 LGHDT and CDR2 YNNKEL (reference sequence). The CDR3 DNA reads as TGTGCCAGCAGCCAATCGAGGGGACAAAATTCACCCCTCCACTTT. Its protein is CASSQSRGQNSPLHF.

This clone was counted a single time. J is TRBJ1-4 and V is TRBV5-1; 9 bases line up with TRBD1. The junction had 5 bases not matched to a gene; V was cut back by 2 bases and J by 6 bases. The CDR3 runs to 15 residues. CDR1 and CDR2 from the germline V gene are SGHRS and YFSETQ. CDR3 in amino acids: CASSLFTGGYEKLFF. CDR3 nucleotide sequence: TGCGCCAGCAGCTTATTCACAGGGGGCTATGAAAAACTGTTTTTT.

The CDR3 bases are TGTGCCTGGAGTGTAGGGACGGAGAATGAAAAACTGTTTTTT. It is translated as CAWSVGTENEKLFF. The chain combines TRBV30 with TRBJ1-4, with D possibly matching TRBD1 (5 bases). Germline assignment: CDR1 GTSNPN and CDR2 SVGIG (reference sequence). The CDR3 has 14 amino acids. V was cut by 0 bases and J by 5 bases, with 10 bases left in between. Full variable domain (remainder filled in from reference TRBV30 and TRBJ1-4): SQTIHQWPATLVQPVGSPLSLECTVEGTSNPNLYWYRQAAGRGLQLLFYSVGIGQISSEVPQNLSASRPQDRQFILSSKKLLLSDSGFYLCAWSVGTENEKLFFGSGTQLSVL.

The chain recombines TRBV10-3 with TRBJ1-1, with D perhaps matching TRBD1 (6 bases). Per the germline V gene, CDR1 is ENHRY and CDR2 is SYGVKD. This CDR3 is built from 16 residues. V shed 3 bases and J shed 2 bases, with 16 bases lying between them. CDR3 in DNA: TGTGCCATCAGTGATAGGTACGCCAGGGGAAACACTGAAGCTTTCTTT. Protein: CAISDRYARGNTEAFF.

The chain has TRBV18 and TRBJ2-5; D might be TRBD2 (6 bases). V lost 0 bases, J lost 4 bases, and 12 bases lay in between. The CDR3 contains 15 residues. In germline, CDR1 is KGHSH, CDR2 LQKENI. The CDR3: CASSPPGGQLETQYF. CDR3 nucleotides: TGTGCCAGCTCACCACCGGGAGGACAATTAGAGACCCAGTACTTC. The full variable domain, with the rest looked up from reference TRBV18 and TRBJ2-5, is NAGVMQNPRHLVRRRGQEARLRCSPMKGHSHVYWYRQLPEEGLKFMVYLQKENIIDESGMPKERFSAEFPKEGPSILRIQQVVRGDSAAYFCASSPPGGQLETQYFGPGTRLLVL.

This chain's CDR3 is CSASMLASGNTIYF. DNA for the CDR3: TGCAGTGCTAGTATGCTAGCCTCTGGAAACACCATATATTTT. V and J are TRBV20-1 and TRBJ1-3; D remains ambiguous. There are 14 residues in the CDR3. Trimming took off 3 bases at V and 0 bases at J, with 9 bases between the two ends. The germline V gene has CDR1 DFQATT and CDR2 SNEGSKA (reference sequence).

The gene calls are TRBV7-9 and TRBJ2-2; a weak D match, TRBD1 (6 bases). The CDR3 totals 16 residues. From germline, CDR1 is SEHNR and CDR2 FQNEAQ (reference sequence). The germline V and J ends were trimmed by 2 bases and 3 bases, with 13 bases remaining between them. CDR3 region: CASSLWGHGDTGELFF. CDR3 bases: TGTGCCAGCAGCTTATGGGGGCACGGTGACACCGGGGAGCTGTTTTTT.

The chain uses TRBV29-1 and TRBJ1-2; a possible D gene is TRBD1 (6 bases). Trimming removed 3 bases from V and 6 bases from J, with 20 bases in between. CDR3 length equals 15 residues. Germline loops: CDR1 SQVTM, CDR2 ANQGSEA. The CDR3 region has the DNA TGCAGCGTTGAGTCGGCAGGGGTCGGGGTCGATGGCTACACCTTC. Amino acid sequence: CSVESAGVGVDGYTF.

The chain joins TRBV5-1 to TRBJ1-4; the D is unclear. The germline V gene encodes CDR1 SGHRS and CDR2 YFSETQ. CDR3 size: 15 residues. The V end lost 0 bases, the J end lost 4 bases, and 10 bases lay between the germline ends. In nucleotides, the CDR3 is TGCGCCAGCAGCTTGGCCGGGCAGCTTAATGAAAAACTGTTTTTT. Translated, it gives CASSLAGQLNEKLFF.

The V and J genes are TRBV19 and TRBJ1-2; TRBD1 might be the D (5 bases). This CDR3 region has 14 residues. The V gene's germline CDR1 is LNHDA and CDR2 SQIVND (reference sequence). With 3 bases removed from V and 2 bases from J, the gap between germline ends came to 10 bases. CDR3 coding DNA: TGTGCCAGTAGTATTTTTGGGGGGAACTATGGCTACACCTTC. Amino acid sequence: CASSIFGGNYGYTF. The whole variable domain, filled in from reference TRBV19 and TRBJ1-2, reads DGGITQSPKYLFRKEGQNVTLSCEQNLNHDAMYWYRQDPGQGLRLIYYSQIVNDFQKGDIAEGYSVSREKKESFPLTVTSAQKNPTAFYLCASSIFGGNYGYTFGSGTRLTVV.

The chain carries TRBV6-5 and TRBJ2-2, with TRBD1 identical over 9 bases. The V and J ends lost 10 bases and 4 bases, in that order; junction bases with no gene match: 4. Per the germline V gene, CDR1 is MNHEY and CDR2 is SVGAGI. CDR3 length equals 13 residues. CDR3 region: CATRTGVTGELFF. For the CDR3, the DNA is TGTGCCACTAGGACAGGGGTCACCGGGGAGCTGTTTTTT.

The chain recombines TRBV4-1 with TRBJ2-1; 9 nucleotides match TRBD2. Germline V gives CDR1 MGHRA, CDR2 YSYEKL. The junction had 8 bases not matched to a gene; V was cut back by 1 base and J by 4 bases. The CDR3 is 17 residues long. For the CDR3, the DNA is TGCGCCAGCAGCCAAGCTCAAGGACTAGCGCTTTACAATGAGCAGTTCTTC. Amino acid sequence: CASSQAQGLALYNEQFF.

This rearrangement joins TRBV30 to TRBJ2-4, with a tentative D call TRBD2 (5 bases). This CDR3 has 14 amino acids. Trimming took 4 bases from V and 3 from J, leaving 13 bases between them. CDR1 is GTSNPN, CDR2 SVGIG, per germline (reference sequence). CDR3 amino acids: CAWNNGVDKNIQYF. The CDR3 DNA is TGTGCCTGGAACAACGGGGTAGACAAAAACATTCAGTACTTC. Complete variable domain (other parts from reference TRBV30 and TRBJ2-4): SQTIHQWPATLVQPVGSPLSLECTVEGTSNPNLYWYRQAAGRGLQLLFYSVGIGQISSEVPQNLSASRPQDRQFILSSKKLLLSDSGFYLCAWNNGVDKNIQYFGAGTRLSVL.

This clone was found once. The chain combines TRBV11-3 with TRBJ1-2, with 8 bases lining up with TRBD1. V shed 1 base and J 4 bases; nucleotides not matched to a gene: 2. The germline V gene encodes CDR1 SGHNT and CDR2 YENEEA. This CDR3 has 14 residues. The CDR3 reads CASSLGTGIYGYTF. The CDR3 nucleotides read TGTGCCAGCAGCTTAGGGACAGGGATCTATGGCTACACCTTC.

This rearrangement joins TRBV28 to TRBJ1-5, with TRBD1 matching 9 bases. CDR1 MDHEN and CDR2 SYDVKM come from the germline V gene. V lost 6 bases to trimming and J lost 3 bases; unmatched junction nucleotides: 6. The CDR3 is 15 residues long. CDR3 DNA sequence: TGTGCCAGCAGCAGGACAGGGGAATCCAATCAGCCCCAGCATTTT. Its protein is CASSRTGESNQPQHF.

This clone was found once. The chain's CDR3 is CASSTRDMEIFWGNTIYF. The CDR3 region has the DNA TGTGCCAGCAGCACGCGGGACATGGAGATTTTTTGGGGAAACACCATATATTTT. The chain links TRBV2 to TRBJ1-3; a possible D gene is TRBD1 (6 bases). Germline V gene data show CDR1 as SNHLY and CDR2 as FYNNEI. The CDR3 is 18 amino acids. V lost 6 bases to trimming and J lost 4 bases, with 25 bases between them. Full variable domain (remainder filled in from reference TRBV2 and TRBJ1-3): EPEVTQTPSHQVTQMGQEVILRCVPISNHLYFYWYRQILGQKVEFLVSFYNNEISEKSEIFDDQFSVERPDGSNFTLKIRSTKLEDSAMYFCASSTRDMEIFWGNTIYFGEGSWLTVV.

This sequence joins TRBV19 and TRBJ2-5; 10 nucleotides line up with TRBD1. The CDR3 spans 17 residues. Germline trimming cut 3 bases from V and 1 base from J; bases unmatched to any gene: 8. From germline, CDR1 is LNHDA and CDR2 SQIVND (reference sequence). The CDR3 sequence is CASSIGPRDRGQETQYF. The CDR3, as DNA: TGTGCCAGTAGTATTGGGCCTAGGGACAGGGGCCAAGAGACCCAGTACTTC.

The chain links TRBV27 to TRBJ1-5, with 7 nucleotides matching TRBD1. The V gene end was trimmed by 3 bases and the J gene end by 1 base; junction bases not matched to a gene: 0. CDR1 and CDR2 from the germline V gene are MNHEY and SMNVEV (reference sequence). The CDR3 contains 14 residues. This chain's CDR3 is CASSLTGSNQPQHF. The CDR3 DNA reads TGTGCCAGCAGTTTGACAGGGAGCAATCAGCCCCAGCATTTT.

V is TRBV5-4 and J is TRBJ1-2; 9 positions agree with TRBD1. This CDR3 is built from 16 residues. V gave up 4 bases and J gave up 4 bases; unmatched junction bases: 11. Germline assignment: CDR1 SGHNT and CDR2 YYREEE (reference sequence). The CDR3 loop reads CASSPGQGTGLYGYTF. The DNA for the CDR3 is TGTGCCAGCAGCCCGGGGCAGGGGACAGGGCTCTATGGCTACACCTTC.

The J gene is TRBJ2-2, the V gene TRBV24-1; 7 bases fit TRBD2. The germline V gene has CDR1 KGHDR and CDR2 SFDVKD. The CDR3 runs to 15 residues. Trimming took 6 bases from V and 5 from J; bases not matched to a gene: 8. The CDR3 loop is CATSPLAGVTGELFF. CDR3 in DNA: TGTGCCACCAGTCCACTCGCGGGAGTTACCGGGGAGCTGTTTTTT.

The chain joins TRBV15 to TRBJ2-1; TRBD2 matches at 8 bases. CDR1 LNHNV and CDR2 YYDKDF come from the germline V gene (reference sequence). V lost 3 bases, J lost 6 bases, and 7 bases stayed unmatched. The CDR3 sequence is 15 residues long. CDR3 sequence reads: CATSSTAGEGNEQFF. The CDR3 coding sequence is TGTGCCACCAGCAGTACAGCGGGAGAGGGCAATGAGCAGTTCTTC.

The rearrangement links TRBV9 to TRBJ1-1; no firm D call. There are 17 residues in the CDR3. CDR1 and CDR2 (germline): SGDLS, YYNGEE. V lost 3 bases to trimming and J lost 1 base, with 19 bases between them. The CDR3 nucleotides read TGTGCCAGCAGCGAGGGTCCCTTTTTCGGGGAGAACACTGAAGCTTTCTTT. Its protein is CASSEGPFFGENTEAFF.

The CDR3 DNA follows: TGTGCCTGCACCTCGCGGAGCTCCTACAATGAGCAGTTCTTC. It specifies CACTSRSSYNEQFF. The gene calls are TRBV30 and TRBJ2-1; the D is unclear. CDR3 length: 14 amino acids. Trimming stripped 6 bases from V and 0 bases from J, with 12 bases between. CDR1 and CDR2 (germline): GTSNPN, SVGIG (reference sequence).

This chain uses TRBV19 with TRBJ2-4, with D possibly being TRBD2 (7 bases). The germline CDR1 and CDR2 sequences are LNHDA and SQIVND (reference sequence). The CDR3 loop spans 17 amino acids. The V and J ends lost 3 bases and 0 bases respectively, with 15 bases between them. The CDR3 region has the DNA TGTGCCAGTAGTATTCGCCGGGGGGCGGGAGCCAAAAACATTCAGTACTTC. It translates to CASSIRRGAGAKNIQYF.

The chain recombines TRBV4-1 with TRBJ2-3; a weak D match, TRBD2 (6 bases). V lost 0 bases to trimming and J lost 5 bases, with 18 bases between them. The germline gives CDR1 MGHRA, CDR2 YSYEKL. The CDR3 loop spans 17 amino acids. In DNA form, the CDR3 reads TGCGCCAGCAGCCAAGATGACCGGGACTTCCGAGGAGATACGCAGTATTTT. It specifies CASSQDDRDFRGDTQYF.

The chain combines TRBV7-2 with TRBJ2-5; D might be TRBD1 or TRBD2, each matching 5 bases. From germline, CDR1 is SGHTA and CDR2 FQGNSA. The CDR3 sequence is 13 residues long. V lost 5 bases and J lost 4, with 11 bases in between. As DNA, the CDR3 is TGTGCCAGCAGCCCGGGACCGGCAGAGACCCAGTACTTC. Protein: CASSPGPAETQYF.

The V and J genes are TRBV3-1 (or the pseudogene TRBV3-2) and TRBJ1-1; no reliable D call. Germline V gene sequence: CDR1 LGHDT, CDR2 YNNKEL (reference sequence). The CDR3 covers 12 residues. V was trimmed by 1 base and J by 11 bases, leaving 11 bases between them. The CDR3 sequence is CASSQVLGLAFF. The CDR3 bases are TGTGCCAGCAGCCAAGTTCTAGGGTTGGCTTTCTTT.

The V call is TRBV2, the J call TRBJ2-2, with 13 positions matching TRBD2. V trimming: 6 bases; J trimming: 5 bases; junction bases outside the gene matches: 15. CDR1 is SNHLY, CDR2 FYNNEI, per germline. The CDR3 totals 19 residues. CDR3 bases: TGTGCCAGCAGGGCCGGCAGGACTAGCGGGAGAGCGTCGACCGGGGAGCTGTTTTTT. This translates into CASRAGRTSGRASTGELFF.